These T cell receptor beta chains were read from a single sample in a study of T cell responses to AZD1222 COVID-19 vaccine. The repertoire was sequenced with immunoSEQ multiplex PCR; TCRdb's copy has only in-frame clones and lacks some. In the table there are 150,000 to 200,000 clones, around 88% of which are singletons. Here the sequenced sample was peripheral blood, taken 28 days after the second AZD1222 dose. The receptors shown here come from an adult who received the AZD1222 COVID-19 vaccine. Both conserved end residues are part of each CDR3. A D gene is named only where the DNA matches it firmly. Clone sizes are given selectively: once, few, many, or a class where the clone is expanded.

v_call	j_call	d_call	clone_size	cdr3_aa	cdr3_nt
TRBV10-1	TRBJ2-3	TRBD2	NA	CASSELNAGGTDTQYF	TGCGCCAGCAGTGAGTTAAACGCGGGGGGCACCGATACGCAGTATTTT
TRBV19	TRBJ2-4	NA	NA	CASSIEGASTHRPKNIQYF	TGTGCCAGTAGTATTGAGGGCGCCTCGACCCATCGCCCCAAAAACATTCAGTACTTC
TRBV15	TRBJ1-5	NA	NA	CATSLGYQPQHF	TGTGCCACCAGCCTGGGGTATCAGCCCCAGCATTTT
TRBV7-9	TRBJ2-2	TRBD2	NA	CASSPTVLAGVNTGELFF	TGTGCCAGCAGCCCCACCGTGCTAGCGGGGGTCAACACCGGGGAGCTGTTTTTT
TRBV12-5	TRBJ1-1	NA	NA	CASGLNTEAFF	TGTGCTAGTGGACTCAACACTGAAGCTTTCTTT
TRBV9	TRBJ1-1	NA	few	CASSVANGVKAFF	TGTGCCAGCAGCGTAGCGAATGGGGTAAAAGCTTTCTTT
TRBV19	TRBJ2-1	TRBD1	NA	CASSIAETGFFYNEQFF	TGTGCCAGTAGTATCGCCGAGACAGGGTTTTTCTACAATGAGCAGTTCTTC
TRBV7-2	TRBJ1-5	TRBD1	NA	CASSLVATGASQPQHF	TGTGCCAGCAGCTTAGTGGCGACAGGGGCTTCTCAGCCCCAGCATTTT
TRBV28	TRBJ2-2	NA	NA	CASSPSPLGVSNTGELFF	TGTGCCAGCAGTCCCTCCCCCTTAGGGGTATCGAACACCGGGGAGCTGTTTTTT
TRBV6-1	TRBJ2-1	NA	NA	CASSGGRGRNYNEQFF	TGTGCCAGCAGTGGGGGTCGGGGACGGAACTACAATGAGCAGTTCTTC
TRBV2	TRBJ2-7	NA	NA	CASSPRSPQGGSYEQYF	TGTGCCAGCAGTCCTCGGTCCCCCCAGGGGGGGAGCTACGAGCAGTACTTC
TRBV6-6	TRBJ2-3	NA	NA	CASRGTGIDTQYF	TGTGCCAGCAGGGGTACGGGGATAGATACGCAGTATTTT
TRBV5-4	TRBJ2-7	NA	NA	CASSVTSLGEQYF	TGTGCCAGCAGCGTGACCTCGTTAGGCGAGCAGTACTTC
TRBV3-1/TRBV3-2	TRBJ1-1	NA	NA	CASSLKTGRWTEAFF	TGTGCCAGCAGCCTAAAAACAGGGAGGTGGACTGAAGCTTTCTTT
TRBV5-1	TRBJ2-3	NA	few	CASSLWRRGTDTQYF	TGCGCCAGCAGCTTGTGGAGGCGGGGCACAGATACGCAGTATTTT
TRBV7-9	TRBJ2-3	TRBD2	NA	CASSPRTSGSTDTQYF	TGTGCCAGCAGCCCCCGGACTAGCGGAAGCACAGATACGCAGTATTTT
TRBV6-1	TRBJ2-1	NA	NA	CASSEGVWRFF	TGTGCCAGCAGTGAAGGTGTCTGGAGGTTCTTC
TRBV7-8	TRBJ2-7	NA	NA	CASSRVGGTSYEQYF	TGTGCCAGCAGCCGCGTGGGAGGAACCTCCTACGAGCAGTACTTC
TRBV5-8	TRBJ1-2	NA	NA	CASRATSFDTF	TGTGCCAGCAGGGCGACGAGCTTCGACACCTTC
TRBV30	TRBJ1-1	NA	NA	CAWSANRALAFF	TGTGCCTGGAGTGCTAACAGGGCTCTGGCTTTCTTT
TRBV3-1/TRBV3-2	TRBJ2-7	NA	NA	CASSQTPTVSYEQYF	TGTGCCAGCAGCCAGACACCTACTGTATCCTACGAGCAGTACTTC
TRBV19	TRBJ1-3	NA	NA	CASSIEPGNTIYF	TGTGCCAGTAGTATAGAACCTGGAAACACCATATATTTT
TRBV13	TRBJ2-1	TRBD2	NA	CASSLSTGTSGGDEQFF	TGTGCCAGCAGCTTGTCCACTGGGACTAGCGGGGGTGATGAGCAGTTCTTC
TRBV5-1	TRBJ1-1	NA	NA	CASSSILGAMNTEAFF	TGCGCCAGCAGCTCAATATTAGGAGCTATGAACACTGAAGCTTTCTTT
TRBV7-3	TRBJ2-3	TRBD2	NA	CASSPLAGGLSDTQYF	TGTGCCAGCAGCCCACTAGCGGGGGGGCTCTCAGATACGCAGTATTTT
TRBV5-5	TRBJ2-7	NA	NA	CASSTMAYEQYF	TGTGCCAGCAGTACAATGGCCTACGAGCAGTACTTC
TRBV6-1	TRBJ2-5	TRBD2	NA	CASSEWTSGGETQYF	TGTGCCAGCAGTGAGTGGACTAGCGGGGGGGAGACCCAGTACTTC
TRBV5-8	TRBJ1-3	TRBD1	once	CASSLGQGAVGNTIYF	TGTGCCAGCAGCCTGGGACAGGGGGCAGTTGGAAACACCATATATTTT
TRBV5-1	TRBJ2-5	TRBD1	NA	CASSLGDRDQETQYF	TGCGCCAGCAGCTTGGGCGACAGGGACCAAGAGACCCAGTACTTC
TRBV6-5	TRBJ1-5	NA	NA	CASRAGRGNQPQHF	TGTGCCAGCAGAGCCGGTCGGGGCAATCAGCCCCAGCATTTT
TRBV9	TRBJ1-2	TRBD1	NA	CASSDPGQGVGGYGYTF	TGTGCCAGCAGCGATCCGGGACAGGGGGTTGGTGGGTATGGCTACACCTTC
TRBV28	TRBJ2-7	NA	NA	CASSLKLREEYQTYEQYF	TGTGCCAGCAGTTTAAAGCTTCGCGAGGAATACCAGACCTACGAGCAGTACTTC
TRBV6-1	TRBJ1-6	TRBD1	NA	CASSEAQGNSPLHF	TGTGCCAGCAGTGAAGCACAGGGGAATTCACCCCTCCACTTT
TRBV5-1	TRBJ1-4	NA	NA	CASSTVGGGALEEKLFF	TGCGCCAGCAGCACCGTAGGGGGGGGTGCACTTGAGGAAAAACTGTTTTTT
TRBV3-1/TRBV3-2	TRBJ2-1	TRBD2	NA	CASSLRVRGDEQFF	TGTGCCAGCAGCCTAAGGGTACGGGGGGATGAGCAGTTCTTC
TRBV6-5	TRBJ2-1	NA	NA	CASSYATTNTKNEQFF	TGTGCCAGCAGTTACGCTACCACCAACACGAAAAATGAGCAGTTCTTC
TRBV5-6	TRBJ2-7	TRBD2	NA	CASAAGRGAYEQYF	TGTGCCAGCGCAGCAGGGCGGGGGGCCTACGAGCAGTACTTC
TRBV7-2	TRBJ2-7	NA	NA	CASSLARLSYEQYF	TGTGCCAGCAGCTTAGCCAGACTCTCATACGAGCAGTACTTC
TRBV19	TRBJ2-7	NA	NA	CASSGGGQPLGNEQYF	TGTGCCAGTAGTGGGGGAGGACAGCCACTCGGGAACGAGCAGTACTTC
TRBV7-3	TRBJ2-5	TRBD2	NA	CASSPGLAGGLKETQYF	TGTGCCAGCAGCCCGGGTCTAGCGGGGGGACTCAAAGAGACCCAGTACTTC